One T cell receptor (beta chain) is described in this entry. Profiling relied on immunoSEQ multiplex PCR, and the TCRdb table lists in-frame clones only, not all of them. The table includes about 120,000 clones, 70% to 90% detected once. The entry originates in a study of blood T cell repertoires in COVID-19. The wider study: From T cells, B-cell-depleted T cells, or PBMCs came the material, which was cDNA or gDNA.

The CDR3 covers 15 residues. Germline-derived CDR1 and CDR2 are SEHNR and FQNEAQ (reference sequence). V shed 0 bases and J shed 8 bases, with 11 bases lying between them. J is TRBJ1-6 and V is TRBV7-9; TRBD1 might be the D (6 bases). The source of this sequence is a man younger than 45 with acute or convalescent COVID-19. The sample consisted of peripheral blood. The CDR3 sequence: CASSLASGADSPLHF. The CDR3 DNA reads TGTGCCAGCAGCTTAGCTTCAGGGGCGGATTCACCCCTCCACTTT. The full variable domain, completed using reference TRBV7-9 and TRBJ1-6, is DTGVSQNPRHKITKRGQNVTFRCDPISEHNRLYWYRQTLGQGPEFLTYFQNEAQLEKSRLLSDRFSAERPKGSFSTLEIQRTEQGDSAMYLCASSLASGADSPLHFGNGTRLTVT.